This T cell receptor (beta chain) derives from a study of breast tumors, draining lymph nodes, adjacent tissues. TCRdb analysed the multiplex PCR reads with MiXCR anew, one entry per CDR3 protein. Of under 75,000 distinct CDR3 sequences in the sample, around three fifths were seen once. Study-level findings and limits: Compared with lymph nodes, tumors were less diverse; compared with nontumor tissue, more. Luminal-like breast cancer showed significantly greater tumor-nontumor repertoire similarity than basal-like breast cancer did.

Trimming stripped 3 bases from V and 3 bases from J, with 11 bases between. Germline values: CDR1 SQVTM, CDR2 ANQGSEA. CDR3 size: 14 residues. As for this clonotype: What it recognizes is unknown.

The V call is TRBV29-1, the J call TRBJ2-2, with D uncertain. The clonotype originates from a female donor with breast cancer. Some clones in this sample may be carry-over from other donors' samples. Sequencing input: breast tumor tissue. CDR3 bases: TGCAGCGTTGAGGACCTCACACACACCGGGGAGCTGTTTTTT. Protein product: CSVEDLTHTGELFF.